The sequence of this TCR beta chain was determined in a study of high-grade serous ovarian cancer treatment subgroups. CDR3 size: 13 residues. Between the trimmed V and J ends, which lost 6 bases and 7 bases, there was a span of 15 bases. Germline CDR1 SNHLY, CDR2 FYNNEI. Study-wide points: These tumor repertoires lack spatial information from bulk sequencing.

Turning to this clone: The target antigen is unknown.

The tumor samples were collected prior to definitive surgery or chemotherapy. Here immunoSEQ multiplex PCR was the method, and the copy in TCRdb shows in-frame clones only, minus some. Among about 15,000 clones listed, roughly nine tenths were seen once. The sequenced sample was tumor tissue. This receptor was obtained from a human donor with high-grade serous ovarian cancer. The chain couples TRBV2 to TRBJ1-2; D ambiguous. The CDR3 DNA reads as TGTGCCAGCAGCGCGGACCAGTTGCGTGGCTACACCTTC. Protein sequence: CASSADQLRGYTF.